Following are 7 T cell receptor beta chains from one sample sequenced in a study of blood T cell repertoires in COVID-19. Produced via immunoSEQ multiplex PCR; TCRdb's table is partial and in-frame only. The sample lists 35,000 to 50,000 clones; around 84% were seen once. What was sequenced was peripheral blood. Source of these receptors: an older man with acute or convalescent COVID-19.

The count of this clone is one. The V call is TRBV7-8, the J call TRBJ2-1, with TRBD2 matching 7 bases. Trimming cost V 1 base and J 6 bases; bases outside gene matches: 9. This CDR3 comprises 16 residues. The germline gives CDR1 SGHVS, CDR2 FQNEAQ. CDR3 bases: TGTGCCAGCAGCTTAGGCGCTGGGGGGGTTGGCAATGAGCAGTTCTTC. Translated: CASSLGAGGVGNEQFF.

CDR3 protein: CASSPPSEPETQYF. The CDR3 coding sequence is TGTGCCAGCTCACCACCATCAGAACCAGAGACCCAGTACTTC. V gene TRBV18 combines with J gene TRBJ2-5; D remains ambiguous. The V gene's germline CDR1 is KGHSH and CDR2 LQKENI. V lost 0 bases, J lost 4 bases, and 9 bases lay in between. The CDR3 consists of 14 residues.

The V and J genes are TRBV7-2 and TRBJ2-3; 7 bases align to TRBD1. The CDR3 extends over 14 amino acids. Per the germline V gene, CDR1 is SGHTA and CDR2 is FQGNSA. Trimming took 5 bases from V and 6 from J; bases not matched to a gene: 8. The DNA of the CDR3 is TGTGCCAGCAGCATAGAACAGGGGAAGGATACGCAGTATTTT. Encoded protein: CASSIEQGKDTQYF. The full variable domain, completed using reference TRBV7-2 and TRBJ2-3, is GAGVSQSPSNKVTEKGKDVELRCDPISGHTALYWYRQSLGQGLEFLIYFQGNSAPDKSGLPSDRFSAERTGGSVSTLTIQRTQQEDSAVYLCASSIEQGKDTQYFGPGTRLTVL.

The chain recombines TRBV7-2 with TRBJ2-2, with a weak D call TRBD1 (6 bases). From germline, CDR1 is SGHTA and CDR2 FQGNSA. V lost 5 bases and J 6 bases, leaving 16 bases between the germline ends. CDR3 length: 15 residues. In nucleotides, the CDR3 is TGTGCCAGCAGCCTTCTACAGGGTGCGGCCGGGGAGCTGTTTTTT. This codes for CASSLLQGAAGELFF.

This chain links TRBV11-3 with TRBJ1-1, with 7 bases matching TRBD1. The CDR3 runs 14 residues. Losses at the gene ends were 5 bases for V and 5 bases for J; bases not matched to a gene: 8. In germline, CDR1 is SGHNT, CDR2 YENEEA. CDR3 sequence reads: CASSQTTQGTEAFF. CDR3 bases: TGTGCCAGCAGCCAGACGACACAGGGGACTGAAGCTTTCTTT. Full variable domain (rest looked up from reference TRBV11-3 and TRBJ1-1): EAGVVQSPRYKIIEKKQPVAFWCNPISGHNTLYWYLQNLGQGPELLIRYENEEAVDDSQLPKDRFSAERLKGVDSTLKIQPAELGDSAVYLCASSQTTQGTEAFFGQGTRLTVV.

The chain recombines TRBV7-9 with TRBJ1-3; TRBD1 is a possible D gene (5 bases). Trimming cost V 0 bases and J 0 bases, with 9 bases left between them. This CDR3 spans 16 amino acids. In germline, CDR1 is SEHNR, CDR2 FQNEAQ (reference sequence). CDR3 DNA sequence: TGTGCCAGCAGCTTAGCGGGGCATAGCTCTGGAAACACCATATATTTT. Protein: CASSLAGHSSGNTIYF.

This sequence joins TRBV7-8 and TRBJ1-1, with unresolved D. V was trimmed by 1 base and J by 3 bases, leaving 6 bases between them. The CDR3 extends over 13 amino acids. Per the germline V gene, CDR1 is SGHVS and CDR2 is FQNEAQ. The CDR3 DNA sequence: TGTGCCAGCAGCTTAGTTCGGGACACTGAAGCTTTCTTT. Its translation: CASSLVRDTEAFF.